This T cell receptor (beta chain) was recovered during a study of shared clonotypes between healthy human individuals. General study results and limits: Rarefaction analysis demonstrated incomplete sorted-subset sequencing notwithstanding large depth.

Germline V gene sequence: CDR1 MDHEN, CDR2 SYDVKM. V dropped 6 bases and J dropped 6 bases, with 21 bases sitting between them. CDR3 length: 15 residues. Only in-frame clones appear in the TCRdb table, and some are missing; sequencing was by immunoSEQ multiplex PCR. The sample lists hundreds of thousands of clones; 72% were seen once. On this clone itself: Its target is unknown.

V usage is TRBV28 and J usage is TRBJ2-7; D may be TRBD1 (6 bases). The TCR originated in a woman in her twenties or thirties in good health. Sequenced input: memory CD4+ T cells sorted from blood. Subset: CD45RA-negative fraction. Here the CDR3 reads CASSLGTLPWGEQYF. The CDR3 DNA follows: TGTGCCAGCAGCTTAGGGACACTCCCTTGGGGCGAGCAGTACTTC.